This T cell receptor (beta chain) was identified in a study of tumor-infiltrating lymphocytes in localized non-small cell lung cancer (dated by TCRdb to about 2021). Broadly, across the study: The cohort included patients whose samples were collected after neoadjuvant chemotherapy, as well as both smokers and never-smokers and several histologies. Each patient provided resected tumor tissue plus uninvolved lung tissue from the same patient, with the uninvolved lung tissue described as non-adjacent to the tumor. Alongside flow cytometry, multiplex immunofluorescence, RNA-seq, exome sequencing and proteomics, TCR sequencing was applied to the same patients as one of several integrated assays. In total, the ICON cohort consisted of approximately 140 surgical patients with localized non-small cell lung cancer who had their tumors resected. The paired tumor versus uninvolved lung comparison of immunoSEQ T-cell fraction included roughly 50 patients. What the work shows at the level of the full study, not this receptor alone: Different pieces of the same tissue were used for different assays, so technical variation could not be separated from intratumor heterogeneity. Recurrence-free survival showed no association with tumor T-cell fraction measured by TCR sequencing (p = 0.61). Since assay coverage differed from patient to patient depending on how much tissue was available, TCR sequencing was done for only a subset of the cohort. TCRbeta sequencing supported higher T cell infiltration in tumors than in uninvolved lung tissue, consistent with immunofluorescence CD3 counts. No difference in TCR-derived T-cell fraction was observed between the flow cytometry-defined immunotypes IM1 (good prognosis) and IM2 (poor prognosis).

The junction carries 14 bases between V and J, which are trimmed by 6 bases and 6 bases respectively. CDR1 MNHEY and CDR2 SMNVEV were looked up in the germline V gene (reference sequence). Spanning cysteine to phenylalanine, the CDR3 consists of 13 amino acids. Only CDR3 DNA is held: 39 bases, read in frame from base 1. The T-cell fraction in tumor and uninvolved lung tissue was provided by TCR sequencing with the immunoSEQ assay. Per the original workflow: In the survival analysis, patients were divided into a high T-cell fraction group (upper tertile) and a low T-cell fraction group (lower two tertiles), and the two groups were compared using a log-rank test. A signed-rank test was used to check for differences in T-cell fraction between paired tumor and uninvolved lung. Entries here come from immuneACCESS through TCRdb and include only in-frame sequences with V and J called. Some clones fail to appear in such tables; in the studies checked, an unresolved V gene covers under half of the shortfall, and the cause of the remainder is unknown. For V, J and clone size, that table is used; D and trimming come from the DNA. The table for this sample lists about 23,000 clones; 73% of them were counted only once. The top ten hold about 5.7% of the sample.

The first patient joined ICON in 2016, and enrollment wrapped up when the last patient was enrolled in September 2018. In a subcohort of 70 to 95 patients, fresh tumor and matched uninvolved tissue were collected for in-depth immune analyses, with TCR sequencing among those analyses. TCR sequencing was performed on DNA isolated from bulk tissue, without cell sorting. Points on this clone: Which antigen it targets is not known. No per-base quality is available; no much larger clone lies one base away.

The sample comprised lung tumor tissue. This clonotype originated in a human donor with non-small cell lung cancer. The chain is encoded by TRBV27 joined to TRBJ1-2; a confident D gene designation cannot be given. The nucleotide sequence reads TGTGCCAGCAGATTCGGTGTGGTTGATGGCTACACCTTC. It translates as CASRFGVVDGYTF.